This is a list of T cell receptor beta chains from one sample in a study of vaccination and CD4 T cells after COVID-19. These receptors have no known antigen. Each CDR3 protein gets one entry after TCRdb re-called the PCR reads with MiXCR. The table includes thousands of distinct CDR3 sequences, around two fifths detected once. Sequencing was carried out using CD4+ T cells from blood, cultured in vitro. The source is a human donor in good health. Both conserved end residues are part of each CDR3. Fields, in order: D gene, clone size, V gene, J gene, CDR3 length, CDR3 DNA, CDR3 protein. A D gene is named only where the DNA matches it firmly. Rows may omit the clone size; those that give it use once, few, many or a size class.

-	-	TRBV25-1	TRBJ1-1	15	TGTGCCAGCAGTAGGCCCAGTGATATGAACACTGAAGCTTTCTTT	CASSRPSDMNTEAFF
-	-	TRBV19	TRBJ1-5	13	TGTGCCAGTAGTGAGAATCAGGGTCAGCCCCAGCATTTT	CASSENQGQPQHF
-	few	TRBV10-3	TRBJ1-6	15	TGTGCCACCTCACAGGAGAGCTCCTATAATTCACCCCTCCACTTT	CATSQESSYNSPLHF
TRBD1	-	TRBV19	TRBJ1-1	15	TGTGCCAGACATCGACAGGGGCGAGGGTACACTGAAGCTTTCTTT	CARHRQGRGYTEAFF
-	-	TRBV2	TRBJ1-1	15	TGTGCCAGCAGTGAACACTCTGGGAGGGACACTGAAGCTTTCTTT	CASSEHSGRDTEAFF
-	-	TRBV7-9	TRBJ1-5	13	TGTGCCAGCAGCTTAATGGGGAATCAGCCCCAGCATTTT	CASSLMGNQPQHF
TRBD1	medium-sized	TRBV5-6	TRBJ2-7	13	TGTGCCAGCACCAGGGACAGCACTTACGAGCAGTACTTC	CASTRDSTYEQYF
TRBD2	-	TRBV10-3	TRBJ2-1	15	TGTGCCATCAGTGATAGGACTAGCGGGGGCGATGAGCAGTTCTTC	CAISDRTSGGDEQFF
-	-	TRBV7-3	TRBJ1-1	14	TGTGCCAGCAGCTCTCAGGGACTGAACACTGAAGCTTTCTTT	CASSSQGLNTEAFF
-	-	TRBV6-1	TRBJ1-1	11	TGTGCCAGCACAAAAAACACTGAAGCTTTCTTT	CASTKNTEAFF
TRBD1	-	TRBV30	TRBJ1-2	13	TGTGCCTGGAGTGGACAGGGCAACTCTGGCTACACCTTC	CAWSGQGNSGYTF
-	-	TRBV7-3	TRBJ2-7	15	TGTGCCAGCAGCCCCTATAATAGTGGTAGGGACGAGCAGTACTTC	CASSPYNSGRDEQYF
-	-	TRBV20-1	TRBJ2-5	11	TGCAGTGCTACCCAGCAAGAGACCCAGTACTTC	CSATQQETQYF
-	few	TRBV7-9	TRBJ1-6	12	TGTGCCAGCAGCTTAGCATGGTCACCCCTCCACTTT	CASSLAWSPLHF
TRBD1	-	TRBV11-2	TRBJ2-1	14	TGTGCCAGCAGCTTAGGAACAGGGGATAATGAGCAGTTCTTC	CASSLGTGDNEQFF
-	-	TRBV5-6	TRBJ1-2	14	TGTGCCAGCAGACAGAGGGTTGCTAACTATGGCTACACCTTC	CASRQRVANYGYTF
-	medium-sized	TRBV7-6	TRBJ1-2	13	TGTGCCAGCAGCTCCGGACAGACCTATGGCTACACCTTC	CASSSGQTYGYTF
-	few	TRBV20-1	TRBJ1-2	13	TGCAGTGCTAGAGGTTCGGAGAGCTATGGCTACACCTTC	CSARGSESYGYTF
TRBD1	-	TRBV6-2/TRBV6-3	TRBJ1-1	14	TGTGCCAGCAGTCCCGGACAGGCGGTCACTGAAGCTTTCTTT	CASSPGQAVTEAFF
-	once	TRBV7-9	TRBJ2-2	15	TGTGCCAGCAGTTCGACTAGGGCCAACACCGGGGAGCTGTTTTTT	CASSSTRANTGELFF
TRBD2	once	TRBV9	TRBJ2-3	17	TGTGCCAGCAGCTTATATTGGCGGGGGTTTAGCACAGATACGCAGTATTTT	CASSLYWRGFSTDTQYF
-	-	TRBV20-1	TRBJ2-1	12	TGCAGTGCCCCCCAGCCCCAGGTCGCGCAGTTCTTC	CSAPQPQVAQFF
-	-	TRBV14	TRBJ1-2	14	TGTGCCAGCAGCCAGAGTTTCGCTGGTAGGGGCTACACCTTC	CASSQSFAGRGYTF
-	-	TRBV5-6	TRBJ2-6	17	TGTGCCAGCCATAGGGGCAGTTCCGTCTCTGGGGCCAACGTCCTGACTTTC	CASHRGSSVSGANVLTF
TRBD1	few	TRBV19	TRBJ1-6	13	TGTGCCATCGGGGGAGGACAGGCAGGACCCCTCCACTTT	CAIGGGQAGPLHF
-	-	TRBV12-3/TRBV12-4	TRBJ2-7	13	TGTGCCAGCAGTTTAACGGGGCCTGGGGAGCAGTACTTC	CASSLTGPGEQYF
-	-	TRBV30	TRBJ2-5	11	TGTGCCTGGAGCCATCAAGAGACCCAGTACTTC	CAWSHQETQYF
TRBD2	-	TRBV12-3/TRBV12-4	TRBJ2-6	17	TGTGCCAGCAGTCCGGGACTAGCGGCGGATGGGGCCAACGTCCTGACTTTC	CASSPGLAADGANVLTF
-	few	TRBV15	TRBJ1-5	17	TGTGCCACCAGCAGAGCCCTGACGGACGCTAGCAATCAGCCCCAGCATTTT	CATSRALTDASNQPQHF
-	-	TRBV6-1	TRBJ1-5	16	TGTGCCAGCATGCAAAAAGTAGGGACAAACAATCAGCCCCAGCATTTT	CASMQKVGTNNQPQHF
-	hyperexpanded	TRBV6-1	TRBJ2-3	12	TGTGCCAGCAGAGCTAGCACAGATACGCAGTATTTT	CASRASTDTQYF
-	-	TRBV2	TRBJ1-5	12	TGTGCCAGCAGTGTCCAATGGCAGCCCCAGCATTTT	CASSVQWQPQHF
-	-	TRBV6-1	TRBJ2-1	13	TGTGCCAGCAGTGAAACACGAGTCTATGAGCAGTTCTTC	CASSETRVYEQFF
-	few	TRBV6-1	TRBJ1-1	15	TGTGCCAGCAATCCCGCCGGGCGGCTAAACACTGAAGCTTTCTTT	CASNPAGRLNTEAFF
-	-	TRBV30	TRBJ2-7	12	TGTGCCTGGACTCCCGGGGGCTACGAGCAGTACTTC	CAWTPGGYEQYF
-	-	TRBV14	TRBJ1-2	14	TGTGCCAGCAGCTTAAGTCAGGGGATCTATGGCTACACCTTC	CASSLSQGIYGYTF
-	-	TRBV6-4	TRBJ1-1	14	TGTGCCAGCAGTATATCGCCGGGGAACACTGAAGCTTTCTTT	CASSISPGNTEAFF
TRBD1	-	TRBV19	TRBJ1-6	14	TGTGCCAGTAGCCTCGGGACAGATTCTACACCCCTCCACTTT	CASSLGTDSTPLHF
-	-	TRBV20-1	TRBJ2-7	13	TGCAGTGCTCCTCGGGCCCCGTTATACGAGCAGTACTTC	CSAPRAPLYEQYF
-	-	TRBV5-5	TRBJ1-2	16	TGTGCCAGCAGCTTGACCGGTGGCGAGGGGGTGGGTGGCTACACCTTC	CASSLTGGEGVGGYTF
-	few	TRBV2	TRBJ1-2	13	TGTGCCAGCAGTGAGCGACAGGAGTATGGCTACACCTTC	CASSERQEYGYTF
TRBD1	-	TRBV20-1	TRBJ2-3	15	TGCAGTGCACTCCTCGGGACAGGGAACACAGATACGCAGTATTTT	CSALLGTGNTDTQYF
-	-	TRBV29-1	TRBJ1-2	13	TGCAGCGTTGGACAGTCCCAGGCCTATGGCTACACCTTC	CSVGQSQAYGYTF
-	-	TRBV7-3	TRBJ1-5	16	TGCGCCAGCAGCCTTGACCCTCCCGGCAGCAATCAGCCCCAGCATTTT	CASSLDPPGSNQPQHF
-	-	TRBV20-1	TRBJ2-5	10	TGCAGTGCCAAACAGAAGACCCAGTACTTC	CSAKQKTQYF
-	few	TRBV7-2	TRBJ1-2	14	TGTGCCAGCAGCCGATACGGGGGGGCCTATGGCTACACCTTC	CASSRYGGAYGYTF
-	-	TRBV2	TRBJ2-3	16	TGTGCCAGCACCTATCCCTGGGGGACTCTCACAGATACGCAGTATTTT	CASTYPWGTLTDTQYF
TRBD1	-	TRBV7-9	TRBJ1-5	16	TGTGCCAGCAGCCGCCAGGACAGGGGCGAAGGACAGCCCCAGCATTTT	CASSRQDRGEGQPQHF
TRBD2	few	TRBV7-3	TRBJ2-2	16	TGTGCCAGCAGACCCACTAGCGGGGGGAACACCGGGGAGCTGTTTTTT	CASRPTSGGNTGELFF
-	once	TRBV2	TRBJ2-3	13	TGTGCCAGCAGTGAAGAGAACCCTGATACGCAGTATTTT	CASSEENPDTQYF
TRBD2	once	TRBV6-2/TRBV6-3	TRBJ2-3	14	TGTGCCAGCATAGCGGGGGGGCGGGCAGATACGCAGTATTTT	CASIAGGRADTQYF
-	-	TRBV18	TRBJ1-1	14	TGTGCCAGCTCACCTCCTTCTTCGAACACTGAAGCTTTCTTT	CASSPPSSNTEAFF
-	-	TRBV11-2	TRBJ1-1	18	TGTGCCAGCAGCTTGAGACCCGGCGGAACAGGGATGAGAACTGAAGCTTTCTTT	CASSLRPGGTGMRTEAFF
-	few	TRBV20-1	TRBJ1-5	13	TGCAGTGCTGCTCGGACAGACAATCAGCCCCAGCATTTT	CSAARTDNQPQHF